The clone carrying this T cell receptor beta chain was observed a few times. No antigen is known for it. The data were taken from a study of cytomegalovirus exposure and HLA in healthy donors. Study-wide points: Both high specificity and high sensitivity reportedly marked the classifier's diagnosis of cytomegalovirus status. Immune exposure was documented only through CMV serostatus.

This CDR3 has 15 residues. V shed 5 bases and J 3 bases; nucleotides not matched to a gene: 5. Germline assignment: CDR1 SEHNR and CDR2 FQNEAQ (reference sequence). PCR was performed using 60 Vbeta and 13 Jbeta primers. The repertoire was sequenced with immunoSEQ multiplex PCR; TCRdb's copy has only in-frame clones and lacks some. Of roughly 100,000 clones in the sample, around 86% were seen once. The V and J genes are TRBV7-9 and TRBJ1-5; 9 bases line up with TRBD1. Sequenced sample: PBMCs. This clonotype was obtained from a young man in good health and CMV-seropositive. This CDR3 reads CASSQGQGHNQPQHF. The CDR3 nucleotides read TGTGCCAGCAGCCAGGGACAGGGCCACAATCAGCCCCAGCATTTT.